This record concerns one T cell receptor beta chain sequence. Its antigen is not known. The CDR3 contains 15 residues. This record belongs to a study of T cells expressing NK-cell markers. Study-wide background: According to the study, TCR beta repertoires originated from sorted CD3+CD56+NKG2C+, CD3+CD56+NKG2C- and CD3+CD56-NKG2C+ T cells. HCMV seropositivity characterized most of the eight sequenced donors, and seronegativity one. General study points: As a fraction of CD8+ T cells, dominant NKG2C+ clonotypes reached about 1.0-8% in a handful of donors.

No DNA is given; TCRdb re-called the 5' RACE reads and lists each CDR3 protein once. This listing includes about 540,000 distinct CDR3 sequences. The rearrangement uses TRBV12-3 or TRBV12-4 and TRBJ1-1; TCRdb's D call of TRBD1 is untestable without DNA. The sequenced sample was blood T cells: a sorted CD56 or NKG2C T cell subset, CD4+ or CD8+ T cells, or bulk PBMC T cells (not recorded which). This TCR derives from a man aged 18-30 years in good health. The CDR3 loop reads CASSLGGQLRTEAFF.